The TCR beta chain under discussion was sequenced for a study of blood T cell repertoires in COVID-19. About the study: The cDNA or gDNA used as material had been derived from T cells, B-cell-depleted T cells, or PBMCs.

Methods used by the authors: Reference gene primer amplification gave estimated nucleated cell counts. Only in-frame clones appear in the TCRdb table, and some are missing; sequencing was by immunoSEQ multiplex PCR. That table furnishes V, J and clone size, whereas the DNA furnished D and trimming. The data contain approximately 25,000 clones, about 81% of them seen just once; the ten biggest clones take up almost 2.5%. CDR1 is LNHDA, CDR2 SQIVND, per germline (reference sequence). This CDR3 contains 12 residues. Losses at the gene ends were 5 bases for V and 8 bases for J; bases not matched to a gene: 0. Followed longitudinally, the Seattle patients had been enrolled during active infection.

This sequence joins TRBV19 and TRBJ1-6, with TRBD1 matching over 7 bases. The TCR was taken from a woman in her 70s with COVID-19, enrolled during active disease. The material sequenced was peripheral blood. CDR3 coding DNA: TGTGCCAGTAGTGACAGGGATTCACCCCTCCACTTT. Protein sequence: CASSDRDSPLHF.